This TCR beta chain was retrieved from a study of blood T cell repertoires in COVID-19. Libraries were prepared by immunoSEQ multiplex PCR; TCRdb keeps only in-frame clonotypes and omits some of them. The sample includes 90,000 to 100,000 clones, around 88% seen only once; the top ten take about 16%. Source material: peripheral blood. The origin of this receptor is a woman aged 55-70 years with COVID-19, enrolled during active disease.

Here the CDR3 DNA reads TGTGCCAGCAGCTTATCGGACAGAAGCTCCTACAATGAGCAGTTCTTC. Protein: CASSLSDRSSYNEQFF. The chain has TRBV11-2 and TRBJ2-1; D possibly corresponds to TRBD1 (6 bases). V lost 2 bases, J lost 0 bases, and 11 bases lay in between. Germline values: CDR1 SGHAT, CDR2 FQNNGV. This CDR3 has 16 amino acids.